This note documents a single TCR beta chain sequence. This receptor's antigen is unknown. No base qualities exist here, and no much larger clone lies one base off it. The record originates from a study of blood T cell repertoires in COVID-19 (dated by TCRdb to about 2020). With respect to the entire study: Collaborator samples came from the United States, Italy and Spain and covered acute and convalescent phases of COVID-19. The material from the prospective study consisted of cDNA or gDNA derived from T cells, B-cell-depleted T cells, or PBMCs. Deeply sampled blood TCRbeta repertoires from subjects exposed to, actively infected with, or recovered from COVID-19 were included in the dataset. The repertoires were made available in a free public database intended to serve as a resource for research on the immune response to SARS-CoV-2. The samples were drawn from two sources: the first 160 participants of the ongoing ImmuneRACE study, and 1,200 or so subjects contributed by 6 global collaborators. Nearly every sample came with metadata listing a de-identified subject ID, COVID-19 status, age in years and sex. HLA class I and class II types, where available, came from metadata supplied by the sample provider rather than from assay-based typing.

TCRbeta CDR3 regions were amplified from genomic DNA using the immunoSEQ Assay, a bias-controlled multiplex PCR. In the paper's pipeline: The number of nucleated cells in each sample was estimated from the amplification of reference gene primers within the assay. To quantify the absolute abundance of each unique TCRbeta CDR3 rearrangement, sequence reads were collapsed and filtered. For each sample, productive Simpson clonality was calculated by taking the square root of Simpson's diversity index across productive rearrangements. Imported from immuneACCESS, the table was reduced by TCRdb to in-frame sequences with V and J called. These copies leave out some clones; in studies compared against another copy, an unresolved V gene accounts for under half, and the cause of the remainder is not known. V, J and clone size derive from that table, while D and trimming were established from the DNA sequence. This sample is represented by approximately 59,000 clones; roughly four fifths of them were singletons. In total, the top ten clones hold 30% to 40% of the sample.

In Seattle, one collaborating source enrolled patients while the infection was active and tracked those patients longitudinally over the course of disease. Collaborating institutions collected whole blood in K2EDTA tubes following their own protocols. For TCRbeta analysis, collaborator samples were shipped as frozen whole blood, as isolated PBMCs, or as DNA extracted from either sample type. Results the study describes overall, beyond this receptor: The amount of clinical and demographic metadata varied by source and participant and was provided uncurated.

The germline V gene (reference sequence) yields SEHNR for CDR1 and FQNEAQ for CDR2. Relative to germline, V is 5 bases shorter and J is 4 bases shorter, with 6 bases between their ends. The CDR3 holds 11 amino acids from the cysteine to the phenylalanine. Here the CDR3 DNA is all that survives: 33 bases in frame from base 1. The material sequenced was peripheral blood. The TCR originated in a man between 60 and 75 years old with COVID-19, enrolled during active disease. The rearrangement combines TRBV7-9 with TRBJ2-7, with the identity of the D gene unclear. The CDR3 sequence is CASSPRYEQYF. The sequenced DNA is TGTGCCAGCAGCCCGAGATACGAGCAGTACTTC. The full variable domain, with segments outside the CDR3 supplied by the reference TRBV7-9 and TRBJ2-7 proteins, appears as DTGVSQNPRHKITKRGQNVTFRCDPISEHNRLYWYRQTLGQGPEFLTYFQNEAQLEKSRLLSDRFSAERPKGSFSTLEIQRTEQGDSAMYLCASSPRYEQYFGPGTRLTVT.